These 2 T cell receptor beta chains originate from one sample sequenced in a study of OX40 agonist ivuxolimab in advanced cancers. Measured with immunoSEQ multiplex PCR; TCRdb has only the in-frame clones, and not every one. The sample holds over 50,000 clones, approximately 89% seen once. This specimen was CD4+ or CD8+ T cells sorted from blood, taken in a trial of the OX40 agonist ivuxolimab. These receptors were collected from an adult with an advanced solid tumor such as melanoma, head and neck, liver or kidney cancer.

The chain carries TRBV4-3 and TRBJ1-4, with D possibly matching TRBD1 (6 bases). The CDR3 spans 15 residues. Germline-derived CDR1 and CDR2 are LGHNA and YSLEER. V lost 0 bases and J 7 bases, leaving 12 bases between the germline ends. CDR3 sequence reads: CASSQDGGGGEKLFF. The CDR3 DNA is TGCGCCAGCAGCCAAGACGGGGGAGGGGGTGAAAAACTGTTTTTT.

V and J are TRBV10-3 and TRBJ2-3; D gene ambiguous. Trimming cost V 0 bases and J 6 bases, with 4 bases left between them. The germline V gene encodes CDR1 ENHRY and CDR2 SYGVKD. The CDR3 runs 12 residues. The CDR3 DNA is TGTGCCATCAGTGAGTCGACCGATACGCAGTATTTT. It translates to CAISESTDTQYF.